This T cell receptor (beta chain) was found in a study of blood T cell repertoires in COVID-19. Participant reports of clinical history set cohort assignment. The CDR3 has 14 amino acids. Unmatched junction bases numbered 4, after V lost 5 bases and J lost 1 base. Germline loops: CDR1 KGHSH, CDR2 LQKENI. The repertoire was sequenced with immunoSEQ multiplex PCR; TCRdb's copy has only in-frame clones and lacks some. The sample includes about 340,000 clones, 92% of them seen just once. The receptor's source is a woman in her 30s who had recovered from COVID-19. The V call is TRBV18, the J call TRBJ1-1, with 7 bases aligning to TRBD1. The sequenced sample was PBMCs or T cells enriched from blood (not recorded which). The DNA of the CDR3 is TGTGCCAGCTCAGCAGGGGGTTCGAACACTGAAGCTTTCTTT. This codes for CASSAGGSNTEAFF. The full variable domain, rest sourced from reference TRBV18 and TRBJ1-1, is NAGVMQNPRHLVRRRGQEARLRCSPMKGHSHVYWYRQLPEEGLKFMVYLQKENIIDESGMPKERFSAEFPKEGPSILRIQQVVRGDSAAYFCASSAGGSNTEAFFGQGTRLTVV.